The next 18 T cell receptor beta chains were all read from a single sample in a study of molecular identifiers for immune sequencing clone quantification. TCRdb re-called the PCR reads through MiXCR, storing one row per CDR3 protein. Among 90,000 or so distinct CDR3 sequences listed, 20% to 30% were seen once. The sequencing sample was made of naive CD8+ T cells from blood, with Jurkat cell RNA spiked in. Subset meaning: FACS-sorted CD8+CD4-CCR7+CD45RA+ naive T cells. Source of these receptors: a human donor in good health. Some libraries in this study had Jurkat cell RNA spiked in.

This chain connects TRBV20-1 to TRBJ2-2; 9 bases map to TRBD2. The CDR3 is 17 residues long. Germline lookup yields CDR1 DFQATT and CDR2 SNEGSKA (reference sequence). The V and J ends lost 6 bases and 3 bases, in that order; junction bases with no gene match: 14. CDR3 protein: CSAPSVSSGSYTGELFF. The CDR3 region has the DNA TGCAGTGCCCCTTCTGTGAGTAGCGGGAGTTACACCGGGGAGCTGTTTTTT.

Note on this clonotype: Germline and junction disagree at one end, which may indicate a read error. The chain recombines TRBV18 with TRBJ2-1; TRBD2 matches at 9 bases. The germline V gene has CDR1 KGHSH and CDR2 LQKENI. There are 14 residues in the CDR3. The CDR3, as DNA: TGTACCAGCGCTCTAGCGGGGAACTACAATGAGCAGTTCTTC. Its protein is CTSALAGNYNEQFF.

As regards this clonotype: A much larger clone lies one base from this, so it may be a read error. The rearrangement joins TRBV2 to TRBJ2-4; D is uncertain. Germline V lookup: CDR1 SNHLY, CDR2 FYNNEI. The CDR3 totals 15 residues. Trimming stripped 3 bases from V and 6 bases from J, with 15 bases between. The CDR3 bases are TGTGCCAGCAGTGATAGTAGCATGGTTATAAACATTCAGTACTTC. Its protein product is CASSDSSMVINIQYF.

This clonotype was recorded many times. V and J are TRBV6-5 and TRBJ2-7; D remains unclear. Per germline, CDR1 MNHEY and CDR2 SVGAGI. The CDR3 runs 16 residues. The V end was cut by 2 bases, the J end by 3 bases, with 17 bases between. CDR3 nucleotide sequence: TGTGCCAGCAGTTACGATGGGCCGGGCCCCCTCTACGAGCAGTACTTC. Residues: CASSYDGPGPLYEQYF.

This clonotype was recorded at least ten times. The V and J genes are TRBV28 and TRBJ1-5, with 7 bases that match TRBD1. The germline V gene has CDR1 MDHEN and CDR2 SYDVKM. V trimming: 4 bases; J trimming: 5 bases; junction bases outside the gene matches: 5. The CDR3 runs 14 residues. The CDR3 DNA is TGTGCCAGCAGTTACAGGGGTCAGGATCAGCCCCAGCATTTT. This encodes CASSYRGQDQPQHF.

This clonotype was observed many times. J is TRBJ1-1 and V is TRBV3-1; TRBD1 is a possible D gene (5 bases). Germline V CDR1 and CDR2: LGHDT, YNNKEL (reference sequence). With 2 bases removed from V and 0 bases from J, the gap between germline ends came to 7 bases. The CDR3 consists of 14 residues. The CDR3 sequence: CASSQQGLNTEAFF. In nucleotides, the CDR3 is TGTGCCAGCAGCCAACAGGGCTTGAACACTGAAGCTTTCTTT.

This clonotype turned up a few times. The chain combines TRBV7-9 with TRBJ2-2; D not certain. CDR3 length equals 14 residues. Trimming took 5 bases from V and 9 from J, leaving 16 bases between them. Germline assignment: CDR1 SEHNR and CDR2 FQNEAQ (reference sequence). The CDR3, as DNA: TGTGCCAGCAGCCGTTCCGACGGCACTTGGGAGCTGTTTTTT. Translated: CASSRSDGTWELFF.

J is TRBJ2-3 and V is TRBV18, with D tentatively TRBD2 (5 bases). With 6 bases removed from V and 4 bases from J, the gap between germline ends came to 23 bases. Germline values: CDR1 KGHSH, CDR2 LQKENI. This CDR3 is built from 17 residues. Here the CDR3 DNA reads TGTGCCAGCTCCCGAAAGAGGGAGAGACTAATCGCAGATACGCAGTATTTT. Translation: CASSRKRERLIADTQYF.

This clonotype was seen more than once but under ten times. V gene TRBV27 combines with J gene TRBJ2-7, with 9 positions matching TRBD2. CDR3 length equals 13 residues. V was pared by 8 bases and J by 3 bases, with 5 bases of the junction left unmatched. Germline CDR1 is MNHEY and CDR2 is SMNVEV (reference sequence). The CDR3 is CASLASGNYEQYF. The CDR3 region has the DNA TGTGCCAGCCTCGCTAGCGGGAACTACGAGCAGTACTTC.

This chain joins TRBV28 and TRBJ1-1; tentatively, D is TRBD1 (5 bases). V was shortened by 7 bases and J by 1 base, with 13 bases between the two germline ends. CDR1 is MDHEN and CDR2 is SYDVKM in the germline V gene. There are 14 residues in the CDR3. CDR3 sequence (DNA): TGTGCCAGCACCTTTGGGGGGGGGAACACTGAAGCTTTCTTT. Protein: CASTFGGGNTEAFF.

This clonotype turned up a few times. The rearrangement joins TRBV19 to TRBJ1-5; D possibly corresponds to TRBD1 (5 bases). V lost 3 bases, J lost 0 bases, and 9 bases lay in between. CDR3 length: 15 amino acids. In germline, CDR1 is LNHDA, CDR2 SQIVND (reference sequence). DNA for the CDR3: TGTGCCAGTAGTATGCTGGGGGTTAGCAATCAGCCCCAGCATTTT. Amino acid sequence: CASSMLGVSNQPQHF.

As to this clonotype: A much larger clone differs from this one at a single base, so this may be a read error. The J gene is TRBJ2-5, the V gene TRBV4-1; 7 bases line up with TRBD2. The V and J ends lost 1 base and 4 bases, in that order; junction bases with no gene match: 9. Germline V gene lookup returns CDR1 MGHRA and CDR2 YSYEKL. This CDR3 comprises 16 residues. The CDR3 spells CASSQVPAGTRETQYF. The CDR3 DNA follows: TGCGCCAGCAGCCAAGTACCAGCGGGGACTCGAGAGACCCAGTACTTC.

As for this clonotype: A read error may explain this, as a much larger clone is one base away. In DNA, the CDR3 is TGTGCCAGCGAGGGGGGAGCCTACGAGAAGTACTTC. It specifies CASEGGAYEKYF. The rearrangement uses TRBV2 and TRBJ2-7; D may match TRBD1 or TRBD2 (6 bases each). Germline V gives CDR1 SNHLY, CDR2 FYNNEI. The CDR3 length is 12 residues. Filled out from reference TRBV2 and TRBJ2-7, the complete variable domain reads EPEVTQTPSHQVTQMGQEVILRCVPISNHLYFYWYRQILGQKVEFLVSFYNNEISEKSEIFDDQFSVERPDGSNFTLKIRSTKLEDSAMYFCASEGGAYEKYFGPGTRLTVT.

The V call is TRBV7-9, the J call TRBJ1-5; 9 bases are shared with TRBD1. CDR3 length: 19 amino acids. Germline assignment: CDR1 SEHNR and CDR2 FQNEAQ (reference sequence). With V trimmed by 2 bases and J by 0 bases, 11 bases remained unmatched. Here the CDR3 reads CASSLTGTGRSYSNQPQHF. The CDR3 nucleotides are TGTGCCAGCAGCTTAACTGGGACAGGGCGGTCTTATAGCAATCAGCCCCAGCATTTT. Full variable domain (outside the CDR3, taken from reference TRBV7-9 and TRBJ1-5): DTGVSQNPRHKITKRGQNVTFRCDPISEHNRLYWYRQTLGQGPEFLTYFQNEAQLEKSRLLSDRFSAERPKGSFSTLEIQRTEQGDSAMYLCASSLTGTGRSYSNQPQHFGDGTRLSIL.

The chain carries TRBV11-2 and TRBJ1-1, with no clear D. The V and J ends lost 2 bases and 4 bases respectively, with 11 bases between them. The CDR3 totals 14 residues. Looked up from germline, CDR1 is SGHAT and CDR2 is FQNNGV. CDR3 region: CASSLNPQTTEAFF. In DNA, the CDR3 is TGTGCCAGCAGCTTAAACCCCCAGACCACTGAAGCTTTCTTT.

This clonotype has a handful of counts. The rearrangement uses TRBV7-9 and TRBJ2-2; 7 nucleotides align to TRBD1. The germline CDR1 and CDR2 sequences are SEHNR and FQNEAQ (reference sequence). The ends lost 6 bases at V and 0 bases at J; junction bases unmatched: 13. The CDR3 has 18 amino acids. CDR3 sequence reads: CASSSTGAIGPNTGELFF. DNA for the CDR3: TGTGCCAGCAGTAGTACAGGGGCAATAGGCCCGAACACCGGGGAGCTGTTTTTT.

This clonotype was picked up a small number of times. CDR3 loop: CSARDLFSGGAGGTQYF. CDR3 nucleotide sequence: TGCAGTGCTAGAGATCTCTTTAGCGGGGGGGCCGGTGGTACGCAGTATTTT. The chain carries TRBV20-1 and TRBJ2-3, with TRBD2 matching 11 bases. Unmatched junction bases numbered 13, after V lost 0 bases and J lost 8 bases. CDR3 size: 17 residues. Germline loops: CDR1 DFQATT, CDR2 SNEGSKA (reference sequence).

The V gene is TRBV6-5, the J gene TRBJ2-2; no clear D. Germline assignment: CDR1 MNHEY and CDR2 SVGAGI. V was trimmed by 1 base and J by 7 bases, leaving 7 bases between them. The CDR3 contains 13 residues. Here the CDR3 DNA reads TGTGCCAGCAGTTACTGCCGGATCGGGGAGCTGTTTTTT. It codes for CASSYCRIGELFF.